These 10 T cell receptor beta chains originate from one sample sequenced in a study of shared clonotypes between healthy human individuals. Clones were sequenced by immunoSEQ multiplex PCR, and TCRdb holds only the in-frame ones, with some missing. The sample has approximately 2.4 million clones; around 95% are singletons. Sequencing was carried out using naive CD4+ T cells sorted from blood. Subset reported: CD45RA+ positively selected. The receptor set was obtained from a man between 18 and 35 years old in good health.

The CDR3: CASSRTGTGENIQYF. CDR3 coding DNA: TGCGCCAGCAGTCGGACGGGGACAGGGGAAAACATTCAGTACTTC. J is TRBJ2-4 and V is TRBV4-1; 10 positions agree with TRBD1. The germline CDR1 and CDR2 sequences are MGHRA and YSYEKL. CDR3 length: 15 amino acids. V lost 6 bases to trimming and J lost 5 bases; unmatched junction nucleotides: 7.

This rearrangement joins TRBV4-3 to TRBJ1-2; D is possibly TRBD1 (6 bases). CDR3 length equals 13 residues. Germline-derived CDR1 and CDR2 are LGHNA and YSLEER. The ends were cut back, 1 base at V and 8 bases at J, with 11 bases in the middle. CDR3 DNA sequence: TGCGCCAGCAGCCAAGGCCGGGGGCGAGGCTACACCTTC. Translation gives CASSQGRGRGYTF.

CDR3 loop: CASSQQGMAKNIQYF. The CDR3 region has the DNA TGCGCCAGCAGCCAACAGGGGATGGCCAAAAACATTCAGTACTTC. The chain recombines TRBV4-3 with TRBJ2-4; a weak D match, TRBD1 (6 bases). The germline CDR1 and CDR2 sequences are LGHNA and YSLEER. The CDR3 has 15 residues. Trimming stripped 2 bases from V and 1 base from J, with 9 bases between.

The CDR3 region is CASSRRDRDREQYF. The DNA of the CDR3 is TGTGCCAGCAGCCGCAGGGACAGGGATCGCGAGCAGTACTTC. The J gene is TRBJ2-7, the V gene TRBV6-6; 9 positions match TRBD1. With 6 bases clipped from V and 6 bases from J, the junction kept 9 bases outside the gene matches. CDR1 and CDR2 from the germline V gene are MNHNY and SVGAGI (reference sequence). The CDR3 consists of 14 residues.

The genes are TRBV7-2 and TRBJ1-2; D not resolved. In germline, CDR1 is SGHTA, CDR2 FQGNSA. V lost 2 bases and J lost 1, with 5 bases in between. The length of the CDR3 is 13 residues. In DNA, the CDR3 is TGTGCCAGCAGCTTACCGAATAACTATGGCTACACCTTC. It specifies CASSLPNNYGYTF.

The V call is TRBV25-1, the J call TRBJ2-7; 8 nucleotides match TRBD2. The germline V gene has CDR1 MGHDK and CDR2 SYGVNS. There are 15 residues in the CDR3. Unmatched junction bases numbered 4, after V lost 2 bases and J lost 1 base. The CDR3 loop is CASSEAGTRSYEQYF. The CDR3 bases are TGTGCCAGCAGTGAAGCCGGGACTAGGTCCTACGAGCAGTACTTC.

This chain connects TRBV5-1 to TRBJ1-2; perhaps TRBD1 as D (6 bases). V was pared by 5 bases and J by 4 bases, with 18 bases between. The CDR3 is made up of 15 amino acids. The germline V gene has CDR1 SGHRS and CDR2 YFSETQ. The CDR3 spells CASSAGDTPFYGYTF. CDR3 in DNA: TGCGCCAGCAGTGCGGGGGACACGCCATTCTATGGCTACACCTTC.

V usage is TRBV10-3 and J usage is TRBJ1-1, with D possibly matching TRBD1 (6 bases). Germline V lookup: CDR1 ENHRY, CDR2 SYGVKD. V gave up 0 bases and J gave up 4 bases, with 12 bases separating them. This CDR3 spans 15 amino acids. CDR3 nucleotide sequence: TGTGCCATCAGTGAGTCGTGGACAGTAAGCACTGAAGCTTTCTTT. Protein: CAISESWTVSTEAFF.

The genes are TRBV2 and TRBJ1-2, with TRBD1 as a possible D gene (5 bases). The CDR3 length is 16 residues. Trimming removed 6 bases from V and 8 bases from J, with 25 bases in between. The V gene's germline CDR1 is SNHLY and CDR2 FYNNEI. The DNA of the CDR3 is TGTGCCAGCAGGATGGGCAAAGCCTGGGGATCAGGGGGCTACACCTTC. The encoded protein is CASRMGKAWGSGGYTF.

The genes are TRBV5-1 and TRBJ2-1; tentatively, D is TRBD1 or TRBD2 (9 bases each). The CDR3 is 14 residues long. The germline V gene encodes CDR1 SGHRS and CDR2 YFSETQ. V was pared by 4 bases and J by 7 bases, with 15 bases between. DNA for the CDR3: TGCGCCAGCAGCCCTAGCGGGACAGGGAATGAGCAGTTCTTC. Protein: CASSPSGTGNEQFF.